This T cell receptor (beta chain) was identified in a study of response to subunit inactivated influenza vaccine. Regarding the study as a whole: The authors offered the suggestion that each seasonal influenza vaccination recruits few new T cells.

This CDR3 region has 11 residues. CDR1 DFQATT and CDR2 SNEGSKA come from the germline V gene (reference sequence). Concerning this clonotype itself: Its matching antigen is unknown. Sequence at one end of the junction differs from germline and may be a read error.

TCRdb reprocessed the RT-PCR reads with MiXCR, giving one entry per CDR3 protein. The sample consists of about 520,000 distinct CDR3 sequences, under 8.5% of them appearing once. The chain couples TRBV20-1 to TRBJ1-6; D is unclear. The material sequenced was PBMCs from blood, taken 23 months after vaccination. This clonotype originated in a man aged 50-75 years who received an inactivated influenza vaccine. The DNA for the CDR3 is TGCAGTTCACGCTCCCATCCACCCCTCGACTTT. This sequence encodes CSSRSHPPLDF.